This record looks at one T cell receptor beta chain sequence and its context. Its target is not known. The data originate from a study of graft-versus-host responses after intestinal transplantation. Clones were read by immunoSEQ multiplex PCR, and TCRdb kept only the in-frame ones, dropping some. The table records roughly 97,000 clones, roughly 90% of them present only once. With V trimmed by 5 bases and J by 4 bases, 9 bases remained unmatched. The CDR3 sequence is 16 residues long. CDR1 and CDR2 from the germline V gene are KGHSH and LQKENI. The chain couples TRBV18 to TRBJ2-3, with 10 bases identical to TRBD1. The sequencing used unstimulated CD4+ T cells sorted from spleen or lymph node cells, collected before intestinal transplant. This TCR was sampled from a human donor who received an intestinal transplant. This chain's CDR3 is CASSSRDRGGSDTQYF. In nucleotides, the CDR3 is TGTGCCAGCTCATCCCGGGACAGGGGTGGTTCAGATACGCAGTATTTT. Using reference TRBV18 and TRBJ2-3 for the parts outside the CDR3, the full variable domain is NAGVMQNPRHLVRRRGQEARLRCSPMKGHSHVYWYRQLPEEGLKFMVYLQKENIIDESGMPKERFSAEFPKEGPSILRIQQVVRGDSAAYFCASSSRDRGGSDTQYFGPGTRLTVL.